Below, 30 T cell receptor beta chains from the same sample are listed, as sequenced in a study of cytomegalovirus exposure and HLA in healthy donors. The PCR employed 60 Vbeta primers together with 13 Jbeta primers. TCRdb keeps only in-frame clones here, not all; method: immunoSEQ multiplex PCR. The sample lists 150,000 or so clones, roughly 80% seen once, with 13% to 15% in the top ten. The sequencing input was PBMCs. Receptor source: a woman in her thirties or forties in good health and CMV-seronegative.

This clone was seen a single time. The J gene is TRBJ1-2, the V gene TRBV6-5; 7 positions agree with TRBD1. Germline values: CDR1 MNHEY, CDR2 SVGAGI. Trimming cost V 7 bases and J 7 bases; bases outside gene matches: 15. This CDR3 spans 15 amino acids. CDR3 DNA: TGTGCCAGCACTCGCTCTATACGAGGGGGCTTTGGCTACACCTTC. Translating gives CASTRSIRGGFGYTF.

The chain employs TRBV7-8 and TRBJ2-7; 9 nucleotides agree with TRBD2. This CDR3 contains 18 residues. The germline CDR1 and CDR2 sequences are SGHVS and FQNEAQ. Losses at the gene ends were 2 bases for V and 2 bases for J; bases not matched to a gene: 13. The CDR3 region is CASSLRVSGSLFAYEQYF. The CDR3 coding sequence is TGTGCCAGCAGCTTAAGGGTTAGCGGGAGCTTGTTTGCCTACGAGCAGTACTTC.

This chain uses TRBV29-1 with TRBJ2-3, with D maybe TRBD2 (7 bases). CDR3 length: 14 amino acids. Germline V gene data show CDR1 as SQVTM and CDR2 as ANQGSEA. V was clipped by 1 base and J by 13 bases, with 21 bases between them. The CDR3 DNA reads as TGCAGCGTTGAAGTATTCGTTTACCGGGGGGCAAAGTATTTT. This translates into CSVEVFVYRGAKYF.

CDR3 sequence: CASSPRQGNYGYTF. CDR3 bases: TGTGCCAGCAGCCCCAGACAGGGAAACTATGGCTACACCTTC. J is TRBJ1-2 and V is TRBV7-2, with TRBD1 identical over 7 bases. CDR1 is SGHTA and CDR2 is FQGNSA in the germline V gene. CDR3 length equals 14 residues. Losses at the gene ends were 5 bases for V and 2 bases for J; bases not matched to a gene: 5.

This clone turned up a few times. The chain is built from TRBV2 and TRBJ2-3; tentative D call: TRBD1 (6 bases). This CDR3 has 15 residues. V lost 8 bases and J 0 bases, leaving 15 bases between the germline ends. CDR1 is SNHLY and CDR2 is FYNNEI in the germline V gene. In DNA, the CDR3 is TGTGCCAGCCACTCCGGACAGCCTAGCACAGATACGCAGTATTTT. Protein sequence: CASHSGQPSTDTQYF.

A single count supports this clone. At one end, the junction sequence differs from germline, possibly due to a read error. This chain connects TRBV7-9 to TRBJ2-5; D not resolved. CDR1 is SEHNR and CDR2 is FQNEAQ in the germline V gene (reference sequence). The CDR3 consists of 12 residues. The CDR3 coding sequence is TGTTCCAGCAGCTTAGGAGTGGAGACCCAGTACTTC. It is translated as CSSSLGVETQYF. The full variable domain, completed using reference TRBV7-9 and TRBJ2-5, is DTGVSQNPRHKITKRGQNVTFRCDPISEHNRLYWYRQTLGQGPEFLTYFQNEAQLEKSRLLSDRFSAERPKGSFSTLEIQRTEQGDSAMYLCSSSLGVETQYFGPGTRLLVL.

V is TRBV4-1 and J is TRBJ2-1, with D possibly matching TRBD2 (5 bases). Germline lookup yields CDR1 MGHRA and CDR2 YSYEKL. The CDR3 spans 17 residues. Trimming took off 0 bases at V and 7 bases at J, with 19 bases between the two ends. CDR3 sequence reads: CASSQDDGNPFWNEQFF. CDR3 nucleotides: TGCGCCAGCAGCCAAGATGACGGGAACCCTTTTTGGAATGAGCAGTTCTTC.

The genes are TRBV11-3 and TRBJ2-1, with D unresolved. This CDR3 region has 15 residues. Trimming took off 3 bases at V and 1 base at J, with 10 bases between the two ends. Germline V gives CDR1 SGHNT, CDR2 YENEEA. In DNA, the CDR3 is TGTGCCAGCAGCTTGGAGTATGCTTCCTACAATGAGCAGTTCTTC. Encoded protein: CASSLEYASYNEQFF.

The V and J genes are TRBV19 and TRBJ2-1; possibly TRBD1 for D (6 bases). Germline V gene sequence: CDR1 LNHDA, CDR2 SQIVND (reference sequence). The V and J ends lost 3 bases and 6 bases respectively, with 9 bases between them. The CDR3 totals 13 residues. The CDR3 DNA reads as TGTGCCAGTAGTATCAGGGGCGGCAATGAGCAGTTCTTC. Residues: CASSIRGGNEQFF.

This sequence joins TRBV19 and TRBJ2-5; TRBD2 agrees at 7 bases. Unmatched junction bases numbered 5, after V lost 6 bases and J lost 4 bases. This CDR3 is built from 13 residues. Looked up from germline, CDR1 is LNHDA and CDR2 is SQIVND (reference sequence). CDR3 loop: CASRLAASETQYF. The CDR3 DNA sequence: TGTGCCAGTAGGCTAGCGGCCTCAGAGACCCAGTACTTC.

The chain uses TRBV7-2 and TRBJ1-6; D may be TRBD1 (6 bases). The CDR3 consists of 12 residues. V was pared by 2 bases and J by 15 bases, with 11 bases between. Germline-derived CDR1 and CDR2 are SGHTA and FQGNSA. CDR3 DNA: TGTGCCAGCAGCTTACAGGGGTATCGCCTCCACTTT. Protein sequence: CASSLQGYRLHF.

The rearrangement joins TRBV7-8 to TRBJ1-4; D is perhaps TRBD1 (6 bases). Trimming cost V 2 bases and J 8 bases, with 27 bases left between them. In germline, CDR1 is SGHVS, CDR2 FQNEAQ. The CDR3 has 19 amino acids. CDR3 in amino acids: CASSLSAGQQFIEKEKLFF. The CDR3 nucleotides are TGTGCCAGCAGCTTATCGGCCGGACAGCAGTTCATTGAAAAGGAAAAACTGTTTTTT.

This clone was counted a few times. This sequence joins TRBV2 and TRBJ2-1; 7 nucleotides line up with TRBD2. The CDR3 extends over 13 amino acids. V lost 4 bases to trimming and J lost 14 bases; unmatched junction nucleotides: 11. Per the germline V gene, CDR1 is SNHLY and CDR2 is FYNNEI. Here the CDR3 reads CASSVLARAPEFF. The DNA for the CDR3 is TGTGCCAGCAGTGTACTAGCGCGAGCCCCTGAGTTCTTC. Filled out from reference TRBV2 and TRBJ2-1, the complete variable domain reads EPEVTQTPSHQVTQMGQEVILRCVPISNHLYFYWYRQILGQKVEFLVSFYNNEISEKSEIFDDQFSVERPDGSNFTLKIRSTKLEDSAMYFCASSVLARAPEFFGPGTRLTVL.

The gene calls are TRBV12-5 and TRBJ2-1; 10 bases line up with TRBD2. CDR3 length equals 16 residues. In germline, CDR1 is LGHNT, CDR2 FRNRAP. V lost 4 bases and J lost 4; bases outside the gene matches: 7. The CDR3 DNA follows: TGTGCTAGTGGTTCAATTAGCGGGGGGCTTTACAATGAGCAGTTCTTC. Protein sequence: CASGSISGGLYNEQFF.

J is TRBJ2-7 and V is TRBV5-4; D gene uncertain. CDR3 size: 13 residues. V was clipped by 0 bases and J by 7 bases, with 11 bases between them. In germline, CDR1 is SGHNT, CDR2 YYREEE (reference sequence). The DNA of the CDR3 is TGTGCCAGCAGCTTGGACCAGACTTGGGAGCAGTACTTC. It encodes CASSLDQTWEQYF.

A few counts support this clone. The genes are TRBV7-3 and TRBJ2-2; 9 nucleotides align to TRBD2. Germline V gene sequence: CDR1 SGHTA, CDR2 FQGTGA. Trimming cost V 5 bases and J 0 bases; bases outside gene matches: 1. The CDR3 extends over 15 amino acids. The CDR3 protein is CASSPSGTNTGELFF. CDR3 coding DNA: TGTGCCAGCAGCCCTAGCGGGACGAACACCGGGGAGCTGTTTTTT.

This clone is a singleton in its sample. This rearrangement joins TRBV5-1 to TRBJ2-6; 9 bases are shared with TRBD1. In germline, CDR1 is SGHRS, CDR2 YFSETQ. V gave up 4 bases and J gave up 0 bases; unmatched junction bases: 5. CDR3 length: 17 amino acids. The CDR3 sequence: CASSPRDRVSGANVLTF. CDR3 sequence (DNA): TGCGCCAGCAGCCCCCGGGACAGGGTCTCTGGGGCCAACGTCCTGACTTTC.

V is TRBV6-5 and J is TRBJ1-2; the D is unclear. This CDR3 is built from 12 residues. The V end lost 9 bases, the J end lost 5 bases, and 13 bases lay between the germline ends. Looked up from germline, CDR1 is MNHEY and CDR2 is SVGAGI. The CDR3 spells CASYWAGYGYTF. Written as DNA, the CDR3 is TGTGCCAGTTATTGGGCAGGTTATGGCTACACCTTC.

The chain is built from TRBV18 and TRBJ2-2; 7 bases fit TRBD1. Germline lookup yields CDR1 KGHSH and CDR2 LQKENI. J was trimmed by 0 bases and V by 5 bases; bases with no gene match: 3. The CDR3 spans 15 residues. The CDR3 coding sequence is TGTGCCAGCTCAGTACAGGGGTCGAACACCGGGGAGCTGTTTTTT. It codes for CASSVQGSNTGELFF.

This rearrangement joins TRBV5-1 to TRBJ2-7, with 8 bases that match TRBD2. Germline-derived CDR1 and CDR2 are SGHRS and YFSETQ. The V and J ends lost 4 bases and 5 bases, in that order; junction bases with no gene match: 8. CDR3 size: 14 residues. This CDR3 reads CASSLTGGYNEQYF. In nucleotides, the CDR3 is TGCGCCAGCAGCCTCACGGGAGGGTACAACGAGCAGTACTTC.

The chain employs TRBV28 and TRBJ1-5; D uncertain. V shed 4 bases and J shed 3 bases, with 4 bases lying between them. CDR3 length equals 12 residues. CDR1 MDHEN and CDR2 SYDVKM come from the germline V gene. The CDR3 protein is CASSSVNQPQHF. The CDR3 nucleotides are TGTGCCAGCAGTTCCGTCAATCAGCCCCAGCATTTT. The complete variable domain, with remaining parts taken from reference TRBV28 and TRBJ1-5, reads DVKVTQSSRYLVKRTGEKVFLECVQDMDHENMFWYRQDPGLGLRLIYFSYDVKMKEKGDIPEGYSVSREKKERFSLILESASTNQTSMYLCASSSVNQPQHFGDGTRLSIL.

The genes are TRBV10-3 and TRBJ1-5; D not resolved. V was pared by 0 bases and J by 4 bases, with 16 bases between. The CDR3 extends over 17 amino acids. CDR1 and CDR2 (germline): ENHRY, SYGVKD. CDR3 nucleotide sequence: TGTGCCATCAGTGAGTCGACTCTCCCGGGATTAAATCAGCCCCAGCATTTT. It translates to CAISESTLPGLNQPQHF.

This clone came up a few times. The rearrangement links TRBV6-5 to TRBJ1-2; D not certain. The CDR3 extends over 12 amino acids. Per the germline V gene, CDR1 is MNHEY and CDR2 is SVGAGI. V was shortened by 6 bases and J by 1 base, with 6 bases between the two germline ends. In nucleotides, the CDR3 is TGTGCCAGCAGACAGAGTAACTATGGCTACACCTTC. Translation: CASRQSNYGYTF.

The V and J genes are TRBV11-2 and TRBJ1-6; D is possibly TRBD1 (5 bases). Trimming left V 5 bases short and J 7 bases short, with 15 bases between. The germline CDR1 and CDR2 sequences are SGHAT and FQNNGV. The CDR3 is 15 amino acids. In DNA, the CDR3 is TGTGCCAGCAGCCTCCGGGGGGTGGGGAATTCACCCCTCCACTTT. As protein: CASSLRGVGNSPLHF.

The gene calls are TRBV19 and TRBJ1-3; D is unresolved. CDR3 size: 16 residues. Trimming took 2 bases from V and 0 from J, leaving 11 bases between them. Germline CDR1 LNHDA, CDR2 SQIVND (reference sequence). The CDR3 DNA follows: TGTGCCAGTAGTATAAGTGCCCCGAGCTCTGGAAACACCATATATTTT. Protein sequence: CASSISAPSSGNTIYF.

The chain recombines TRBV18 with TRBJ2-7, with D uncertain. The CDR3 is 13 residues long. Germline CDR1 and CDR2: KGHSH and LQKENI. The V and J ends lost 3 bases and 0 bases respectively, with 6 bases between them. DNA of the CDR3: TGTGCCAGCTCACCTCACAACTCCTACGAGCAGTACTTC. Residues: CASSPHNSYEQYF. The full variable domain, with the rest looked up from reference TRBV18 and TRBJ2-7, is NAGVMQNPRHLVRRRGQEARLRCSPMKGHSHVYWYRQLPEEGLKFMVYLQKENIIDESGMPKERFSAEFPKEGPSILRIQQVVRGDSAAYFCASSPHNSYEQYFGPGTRLTVT.

V gene TRBV6-5 combines with J gene TRBJ1-2; D gene unclear. V gave up 7 bases and J gave up 7 bases, with 22 bases separating them. The CDR3 contains 15 residues. Looked up from germline, CDR1 is MNHEY and CDR2 is SVGAGI. This chain's CDR3 is CASKSSARFGAGYTF. In DNA, the CDR3 is TGTGCCAGCAAGTCATCGGCCAGATTCGGAGCTGGCTACACCTTC.

The V and J genes are TRBV28 and TRBJ1-2; unclear D gene. Trimming took off 2 bases at V and 3 bases at J, with 13 bases between the two ends. The CDR3 has 15 residues. Germline CDR1 is MDHEN and CDR2 is SYDVKM. CDR3 loop: CASSLMSATDYGYTF. DNA for the CDR3: TGTGCCAGCAGTTTAATGTCAGCGACGGACTATGGCTACACCTTC.

The chain recombines TRBV4-2 with TRBJ1-4; D gene uncertain. The CDR3 loop spans 15 amino acids. Trimming took 6 bases from V and 6 from J, leaving 17 bases between them. Germline V gene data show CDR1 as LGHNA and CDR2 as YNFKEQ. The CDR3 here is CASSPPGEWDEKLFF. The CDR3 DNA reads as TGTGCCAGCAGTCCCCCCGGGGAATGGGATGAAAAACTGTTTTTT.

The V call is TRBV14, the J call TRBJ2-3; the D is unclear. This CDR3 contains 15 residues. V lost 2 bases and J 1 base, leaving 10 bases between the germline ends. Germline CDR1 SGHDN, CDR2 FVKESK. CDR3 sequence (DNA): TGTGCCAGCAGCCAAACTACCCCTCGCACAGATACGCAGTATTTT. Protein product: CASSQTTPRTDTQYF.